The source of this T cell receptor beta chain is a study of tumor-infiltrating lymphocytes in localized non-small cell lung cancer. Background on the study: Some samples were collected after neoadjuvant chemotherapy; smokers, never-smokers and several histologies were included. Study-level findings and limits: Immunotypes IM1 and IM2 had similar TCR-derived T-cell fractions. TCR sequencing covered a subset of patients with enough tissue.

Generated by immunoSEQ multiplex PCR, the TCRdb table keeps only in-frame clones and is missing some. In the table there are 3,000 to 4,000 clones, 65% of which are singletons. V lost 1 base and J lost 2; bases outside the gene matches: 4. Per the germline V gene, CDR1 is SNHLY and CDR2 is FYNNEI. The CDR3 extends over 16 amino acids. With respect to this clone: Antigen unknown.

The genes are TRBV2 and TRBJ2-7; 11 bases are a match to TRBD2. The TCR originated in a human donor with non-small cell lung cancer. Sequences were obtained from uninvolved lung tissue not adjacent to the tumor. Written as DNA, the CDR3 is TGTGCCAGCAGTGAAGAGGTAGCGGGAGGGCCCTACGAGCAGTACTTC. This sequence encodes CASSEEVAGGPYEQYF.